This paragraph reports one T cell receptor beta chain. Its antigen remains unknown. The sample originates from a study of cytomegalovirus exposure and HLA in healthy donors. Study outcomes and limitations: Association of a missense DCLRE1C variant with TCR beta V- and J-gene trimming was reported in a later analysis. The HLA-A and HLA-B alleles of most subjects were reportedly predicted accurately from TCR beta sequences. The authors confirmed in vitro that three CMV-associated chains were specific for CMV antigens.

PCR was performed using 60 Vbeta and 13 Jbeta primers. Libraries were prepared by immunoSEQ multiplex PCR; TCRdb keeps only in-frame clonotypes and omits some of them. The sample consists of about 110,000 clones, about 80% of them appearing once. The material sequenced was PBMCs. This sequence originates from a middle-aged man in good health and CMV-seropositive.

CDR3 nucleotide sequence: TGTGCCAGCAGGACCGAGGGGGGGCGGAACGAGCAGTACTTC. Its translation: CASRTEGGRNEQYF. This chain links TRBV5-6 with TRBJ2-7; D might be TRBD2 (7 bases). Germline CDR1 is SGHDT and CDR2 is YYEEEE. The CDR3 loop spans 14 amino acids. Trimming cost V 5 bases and J 5 bases, with 17 bases left between them.